This T cell receptor beta chain was observed in a study of vaccination and CD4 T cells after COVID-19. Notes on the study in general: Convalescent patients' vaccine-specific clones were spike mono-reactive in 304 of 307 cases.

The CDR3 consists of 18 residues. Per germline, CDR1 LNHNV and CDR2 YYDKDF (reference sequence). The germline V and J ends were trimmed by 1 base and 0 bases, with 13 bases remaining between them. The Oncomine TCR Beta short-read assay was what sequenced the DNA obtained from cultured CD4+ T cells. The genomic DNA was obtained from cultured CD4+ T cells by extraction with the QIAamp micro DNA kit. TCRdb re-derived calls from the PCR reads in MiXCR, one entry per CDR3 protein. Of 7,000 to 8,000 distinct CDR3 sequences detected, 20% to 25% appear once; the ten largest clones hold 20% to 25%. The sample's treatment: roughly 11-day PBMC culture with coronavirus spike peptide pools or control peptides (ViraFEST assay). Half-medium replacement with fresh IL-2 medium took place on days 3 and 7. Of note for this clonotype: The target antigen is unknown.

The material sequenced was CD4+ T cells from blood, cultured in vitro, taken after SARS-CoV-2 vaccination. The chain has TRBV15 and TRBJ2-6, with D maybe TRBD2 (6 bases). This TCR came from a human donor who had recovered from COVID-19. The CDR3 protein is CATSRAGDPFSGANVLTF. DNA for the CDR3: TGTGCCACCAGCAGAGCGGGGGATCCTTTCTCTGGGGCCAACGTCCTGACTTTC. Looking up the rest from reference TRBV15 and TRBJ2-6 gives the full variable domain: DAMVIQNPRYQVTQFGKPVTLSCSQTLNHNVMYWYQQKSSQAPKLLFHYYDKDFNNEADTPDNFQSRRPNTSFCFLDIRSPGLGDTAMYLCATSRAGDPFSGANVLTFGAGSRLTVL.